Listed below are T cell receptor beta chains from one sample, sequenced in a study of blood T cell repertoires in COVID-19. TCRdb's table, derived via immunoSEQ multiplex PCR, lists solely in-frame clones and lacks some. This sample yields over 45,000 clones, of which 89% are seen a single time; 43% belongs to the top ten. Input material: peripheral blood. Every receptor here comes from an older woman with COVID-19, enrolled during active disease. Each CDR3 is given with its conserved first and last residue. D genes are given only for firm matches. Clone sizes are given selectively: once, few, many, or a class where the clone is expanded.

size: .
V: TRBV30
J: TRBJ1-6
D: TRBD1
DNA: TGTGCCTGGACATCGGGACAGCTCAATTCACCCCTCCACTTT
CDR3: CAWTSGQLNSPLHF

size: once
V: TRBV18
J: TRBJ1-2
D: .
DNA: TGTGCCAGCTCACCTCCCCAGGGAAATGAGGGCTACACCTTC
CDR3: CASSPPQGNEGYTF

size: once
V: TRBV5-4
J: TRBJ2-2
D: TRBD1
DNA: TGTGCCAGCAGCCGGGACAGCACGAACACCGGGGAGCTGTTTTTT
CDR3: CASSRDSTNTGELFF

size: .
V: TRBV19
J: TRBJ2-7
D: TRBD2
DNA: TGTGCCAGTAGTCCTAGCGGGGGGGCCGGCTACGAGCAGTACTTC
CDR3: CASSPSGGAGYEQYF

size: once
V: TRBV5-4
J: TRBJ2-6
D: TRBD1
DNA: TGTGCCAGCGGCCGACAGGGGGCAGTCTCTGGGGCCAACGTCCTGACTTTC
CDR3: CASGRQGAVSGANVLTF

size: .
V: TRBV28
J: TRBJ2-1
D: .
DNA: TGTGCCAGCAGTGACGCGGAGGCGCGAAATGAGCAGTTCTTC
CDR3: CASSDAEARNEQFF

size: .
V: TRBV2
J: TRBJ2-7
D: TRBD1
DNA: TGTGCCAGCAGGAGGGACAGCTACGAGCAGTACTTC
CDR3: CASRRDSYEQYF

size: .
V: TRBV2
J: TRBJ1-5
D: .
DNA: TGTGCCAGCAGTGGGGGGGGGATTAGCAATCAGCCCCAGCATTTT
CDR3: CASSGGGISNQPQHF

size: .
V: TRBV28
J: TRBJ1-5
D: .
DNA: TGTGCCAGCAGTTTGCCGGTCCGCCGCGGTCAGCCCCAGCATTTT
CDR3: CASSLPVRRGQPQHF

size: .
V: TRBV2
J: TRBJ1-6
D: .
DNA: TGTGCCAGCAGGGAGGAGGGGGGGGGTTCACCCCTCCACTTT
CDR3: CASREEGGGSPLHF

size: .
V: TRBV18
J: TRBJ1-4
D: TRBD1
DNA: TGTGCCAGCCGACCGGGACAGGATATTGAAAAACTGTTTTTT
CDR3: CASRPGQDIEKLFF

size: few
V: TRBV21-1
J: TRBJ1-5
D: .
DNA: TGTGCCAGCAGCTGGACAGGGTATAGCAATCAGCCCCAGCATTTT
CDR3: CASSWTGYSNQPQHF

size: .
V: TRBV5-6
J: TRBJ2-1
D: .
DNA: TGTGCCAGCAGCTTTGCGGGACCTGGCGATGAGCAGTTCTTC
CDR3: CASSFAGPGDEQFF

size: .
V: TRBV7-2
J: TRBJ1-5
D: .
DNA: TGTGCCAGCAGCGAGGACAGAAATCAGCCCCAGCATTTT
CDR3: CASSEDRNQPQHF

size: .
V: TRBV2
J: TRBJ2-7
D: .
DNA: TGTGCCAGCAGTTCCGACTCGTACGTCCACGAGCAGTACTTC
CDR3: CASSSDSYVHEQYF

size: .
V: TRBV4-3
J: TRBJ2-2
D: .
DNA: TGCGCCAGCAGCCAAGATAGAAGCGGGGAGCTGTTTTTT
CDR3: CASSQDRSGELFF

size: .
V: TRBV3-1/TRBV3-2
J: TRBJ2-2
D: TRBD2
DNA: TGTGCCAGCAGCTGGGCGGCCGGGACTAGCACCGGGGAGCTGTTTTTT
CDR3: CASSWAAGTSTGELFF

size: .
V: TRBV29-1
J: TRBJ1-6
D: .
DNA: TGCAGCGCTAGACAGGCCCCGAATTCACCCCTCCACTTT
CDR3: CSARQAPNSPLHF

size: .
V: TRBV2
J: TRBJ2-1
D: TRBD1
DNA: TGTGCCAGCAAGGATAGGACAGGGCAGTACAATGAGCAGTTCTTC
CDR3: CASKDRTGQYNEQFF

size: .
V: TRBV10-3
J: TRBJ2-1
D: .
DNA: TGTGCCATCGGGGGCGGGGGCCCTTACGGGCAGTTCTTC
CDR3: CAIGGGGPYGQFF

size: .
V: TRBV9
J: TRBJ2-1
D: .
DNA: TGTGCCAGCAGCCCACTTGGGTGGACAGTTGGGTCCTACAATGAGCAGTTCTTC
CDR3: CASSPLGWTVGSYNEQFF

size: .
V: TRBV27
J: TRBJ1-2
D: .
DNA: TGTGCCAGCAGTCCCGGTGGAGTCGGCTATGGCTACACCTTC
CDR3: CASSPGGVGYGYTF

size: .
V: TRBV7-9
J: TRBJ1-5
D: .
DNA: TGTGCCAGCAGTCTGGGGAGGCAGCCCCAGCATTTT
CDR3: CASSLGRQPQHF

size: .
V: TRBV27
J: TRBJ2-7
D: TRBD1
DNA: TGTGCCAGCAGTTTGGCTCTGCCACCCACAGGGGTCCCCTCCTACGAGCAGTACTTC
CDR3: CASSLALPPTGVPSYEQYF

size: .
V: TRBV19
J: TRBJ1-1
D: TRBD1
DNA: TGTGCCAGTAGTATGGACAGGGTTGACACTGAAGCTTTCTTT
CDR3: CASSMDRVDTEAFF

size: .
V: TRBV11-3
J: TRBJ2-2
D: TRBD1
DNA: TGTGCCAGCAGCCCCCGACAGGGTGTCGCCGGGGAGCTGTTTTTT
CDR3: CASSPRQGVAGELFF

size: .
V: TRBV4-3
J: TRBJ2-2
D: TRBD2
DNA: TGCGCCAGCAGCCGCCAGGCGGGAGACACCGGGGAGCTGTTTTTT
CDR3: CASSRQAGDTGELFF

size: .
V: TRBV29-1
J: TRBJ2-2
D: .
DNA: TGCAGCGCGGCTCCCACAGGGAACACCGGGGAGCTGTTTTTT
CDR3: CSAAPTGNTGELFF

size: .
V: TRBV2
J: TRBJ1-2
D: TRBD1
DNA: TGTGCCAGCAGTGAGGGACAGGGGGATCCCCTCTATGGCTACACCTTC
CDR3: CASSEGQGDPLYGYTF

size: .
V: TRBV7-9
J: TRBJ2-5
D: .
DNA: TGTGCCAGCAGCTTCGGACTCGGAGAGACCCAGTACTTC
CDR3: CASSFGLGETQYF

size: .
V: TRBV4-3
J: TRBJ2-1
D: TRBD2
DNA: TGCGCCAGCAGCCAAATGGGACTAGCCTACAATGAGCAGTTCTTC
CDR3: CASSQMGLAYNEQFF

size: .
V: TRBV7-2
J: TRBJ1-1
D: .
DNA: TGTGCCAGCAGCTCGACAGGAAGAGATGAAGCTTTCTTT
CDR3: CASSSTGRDEAFF

size: .
V: TRBV6-1
J: TRBJ1-5
D: .
DNA: TGTGCCAGCAGTGATATACAGGGAACTCAGCCCCAGCATTTT
CDR3: CASSDIQGTQPQHF

size: .
V: TRBV30
J: TRBJ1-5
D: TRBD1
DNA: TGTGCCTGGAGTGCCGGACAGGGCAATCAGCCCCAGCATTTT
CDR3: CAWSAGQGNQPQHF

size: once
V: TRBV24-1
J: TRBJ2-1
D: TRBD2
DNA: TGTGCCACCAGTGACCCCAGTAGCGGGACCGGCAATGAGCAGTTCTTC
CDR3: CATSDPSSGTGNEQFF

size: .
V: TRBV24-1
J: TRBJ2-5
D: TRBD1
DNA: TGTGCCACCAGTGACTGGACAGGGGGTGGGGAGACCCAGTACTTC
CDR3: CATSDWTGGGETQYF

size: .
V: TRBV7-9
J: TRBJ2-1
D: .
DNA: TGTGCCAGCAGCTTACAGGGAAATGAGCAGTTCTTC
CDR3: CASSLQGNEQFF

size: .
V: TRBV6-1
J: TRBJ1-5
D: TRBD1
DNA: TGTGCCAGCAGTGAACCCCCTACCGGGACAGGGGTATTTGGCAATCAGCCCCAGCATTTT
CDR3: CASSEPPTGTGVFGNQPQHF

size: few
V: TRBV7-6
J: TRBJ2-1
D: TRBD1
DNA: TGTGCCAGCAGCTTAGAGGGGGCCAGCTCCTACAATGAGCAGTTCTTC
CDR3: CASSLEGASSYNEQFF

size: .
V: TRBV5-4
J: TRBJ1-4
D: .
DNA: TGTGCCAGCAGCTTGAATCAGGGGCCAGGGGAAAAACTGTTTTTT
CDR3: CASSLNQGPGEKLFF

size: .
V: TRBV7-9
J: TRBJ1-1
D: .
DNA: TGTGCCAGCAGCCCCCCAGGGTTCTACACTGAAGCTTTCTTT
CDR3: CASSPPGFYTEAFF

size: .
V: TRBV25-1
J: TRBJ1-2
D: .
DNA: TGTGCCAGCAGTGAATCTGCCAGGGTCAAAGGCTACACCTTC
CDR3: CASSESARVKGYTF

size: .
V: TRBV19
J: TRBJ1-5
D: TRBD1
DNA: TGTGCCAGTAGTCCTAGGGGGACAGGGGGGCAGCCCCAGCATTTT
CDR3: CASSPRGTGGQPQHF

size: .
V: TRBV10-3
J: TRBJ1-2
D: .
DNA: TGTGCCATCACCGGTTCGGGGGATGGCTACACCTTC
CDR3: CAITGSGDGYTF

size: .
V: TRBV5-1
J: TRBJ2-6
D: .
DNA: TGCGCCAGCAGGGCCGGGACTTTAACCTCTGGGGCCAACGTCCTGACTTTC
CDR3: CASRAGTLTSGANVLTF

size: .
V: TRBV9
J: TRBJ2-7
D: TRBD2
DNA: TGTGCCAGCAGCGTAGCCGGACTAGCAGTTACGGGCGAGCAGTACTTC
CDR3: CASSVAGLAVTGEQYF

size: .
V: TRBV12-3/TRBV12-4
J: TRBJ1-1
D: .
DNA: TGTGCCAGCAGTCGGGACATAACCCCTTCCGCTTTCTTT
CDR3: CASSRDITPSAFF

size: .
V: TRBV19
J: TRBJ1-6
D: TRBD1
DNA: TGTGCCAGTAGTTTAACAGGGGATTCACCCCTCCACTTT
CDR3: CASSLTGDSPLHF

size: once
V: TRBV29-1
J: TRBJ2-5
D: .
DNA: TGCAGCGTTGGCGGGGCGAGAGAGACCCAGTACTTC
CDR3: CSVGGARETQYF

size: .
V: TRBV7-2
J: TRBJ2-3
D: .
DNA: TGTGCCAGCAGCCCTGGGACACCTTACACAGATACGCAGTATTTT
CDR3: CASSPGTPYTDTQYF

size: .
V: TRBV7-2
J: TRBJ2-5
D: .
DNA: TGTGCCAGCAGCGGCGGCCTACAAGAGACCCAGTACTTC
CDR3: CASSGGLQETQYF

size: .
V: TRBV5-1
J: TRBJ2-5
D: TRBD2
DNA: TGCGCCAGCCGCCCTGGGACTAGCGGAGTAGTTGAGACCCAGTACTTC
CDR3: CASRPGTSGVVETQYF

size: .
V: TRBV10-1
J: TRBJ2-1
D: TRBD2
DNA: TGCGCCAGCAGTGAAGTAGCGGGACTCAATGAGCAGTTCTTC
CDR3: CASSEVAGLNEQFF

size: once
V: TRBV28
J: TRBJ1-1
D: .
DNA: TGTGCCAGCAGTTTTTATACGGGGGGATTCACTGAAGCTTTCTTT
CDR3: CASSFYTGGFTEAFF

size: .
V: TRBV7-8
J: TRBJ2-1
D: .
DNA: TGTGCCAGCAGCTTAGGCAGGGCAAAGAGCTCCTACAATGAGCAGTTCTTC
CDR3: CASSLGRAKSSYNEQFF